Shown below are 21 T cell receptor beta chains from a single sample sequenced in a study of OX40 agonist ivuxolimab in advanced cancers. Only in-frame clones appear in the TCRdb table, and some are missing; sequencing was by immunoSEQ multiplex PCR. Among approximately 64,000 clones listed, roughly 87% were seen once. The input for sequencing was CD4+ or CD8+ T cells sorted from blood, taken in a trial of the OX40 agonist ivuxolimab. These receptors came from an adult with an advanced solid tumor such as melanoma, head and neck, liver or kidney cancer.

This clone appeared a few times. The chain is built from TRBV18 and TRBJ1-4; D remains ambiguous. CDR1 is KGHSH and CDR2 is LQKENI in the germline V gene. The length of the CDR3 is 15 residues. The V end was cut by 1 base, the J end by 7 bases, with 13 bases between. The CDR3 DNA sequence: TGTGCCAGCTCACCACTCACTTCTGGGAGTGAAAAACTGTTTTTT. It is translated as CASSPLTSGSEKLFF. The complete variable domain, with remaining parts taken from reference TRBV18 and TRBJ1-4, reads NAGVMQNPRHLVRRRGQEARLRCSPMKGHSHVYWYRQLPEEGLKFMVYLQKENIIDESGMPKERFSAEFPKEGPSILRIQQVVRGDSAAYFCASSPLTSGSEKLFFGSGTQLSVL.

The V gene is TRBV10-2, the J gene TRBJ1-5, with TRBD1 as a possible D gene (6 bases). The CDR3 spans 16 residues. Trimming cost V 7 bases and J 0 bases, with 16 bases left between them. CDR1 WSHSY and CDR2 SAAADI come from the germline V gene. CDR3 sequence (DNA): TGCGCCAGCACTCCAGGGGTTTGGGATAGCAATCAGCCCCAGCATTTT. This translates into CASTPGVWDSNQPQHF.

The chain joins TRBV5-6 to TRBJ1-2, with D tentatively TRBD1 (6 bases). This CDR3 has 15 residues. Deletions cut 1 base from V and 2 bases from J, with 12 bases between. Germline V gives CDR1 SGHDT, CDR2 YYEEEE. As DNA, the CDR3 is TGTGCCAGCAGCTTGTATGGGGGCGGCAACTATGGCTACACCTTC. This gives the protein CASSLYGGGNYGYTF. Using reference TRBV5-6 and TRBJ1-2 for the parts outside the CDR3, the full variable domain is DAGVTQSPTHLIKTRGQQVTLRCSPKSGHDTVSWYQQALGQGPQFIFQYYEEEERQRGNFPDRFSGHQFPNYSSELNVNALLLGDSALYLCASSLYGGGNYGYTFGSGTRLTVV.

V is TRBV6-9 and J is TRBJ2-7; 15 nucleotides match TRBD2. V gave up 6 bases and J gave up 5 bases; unmatched junction bases: 2. CDR3 length: 14 amino acids. Germline lookup yields CDR1 MNHGY and CDR2 SVAAGI. The chain's CDR3 is CASRGTSGRNEQYF. DNA for the CDR3: TGTGCCAGCAGGGGGACTAGCGGGAGGAACGAGCAGTACTTC.

This CDR3 is CASSLLAGGPAAEQFF. The CDR3 nucleotides are TGTGCCAGCAGTTTATTGGCGGGAGGGCCGGCTGCTGAGCAGTTCTTC. This chain joins TRBV28 and TRBJ2-1; 9 positions match TRBD2. This CDR3 is built from 16 residues. The ends lost 1 base at V and 9 bases at J; junction bases unmatched: 10. Germline CDR1 is MDHEN and CDR2 is SYDVKM.

This chain uses TRBV27 with TRBJ1-1; TRBD1 might be the D (5 bases). CDR3 length: 15 residues. Trimming removed 3 bases from V and 3 bases from J, with 14 bases in between. The germline V gene has CDR1 MNHEY and CDR2 SMNVEV (reference sequence). CDR3: CASSFGTVGDTEAFF. The CDR3 bases are TGTGCCAGCAGTTTCGGGACGGTGGGTGACACTGAAGCTTTCTTT.

The chain carries TRBV5-6 and TRBJ1-1; D uncertain. Trimming stripped 4 bases from V and 6 bases from J, with 16 bases between. The CDR3 is 14 amino acids. Per germline, CDR1 SGHDT and CDR2 YYEEEE. CDR3 DNA: TGTGCCAGCAGCACAATGACCCTAATCGCTGAAGCTTTCTTT. This codes for CASSTMTLIAEAFF.

This clone came up once. The rearrangement links TRBV30 to TRBJ2-5, with D hard to call. Looked up from germline, CDR1 is GTSNPN and CDR2 is SVGIG (reference sequence). There are 15 residues in the CDR3. Trimming removed 0 bases from V and 2 bases from J, with 13 bases in between. Here the CDR3 DNA reads TGTGCCTGGAGTGTAGGGTCGACGGAACAAGAGACCCAGTACTTC. This translates into CAWSVGSTEQETQYF.

The chain links TRBV19 to TRBJ1-5; the D is unclear. V dropped 0 bases and J dropped 7 bases, with 10 bases sitting between them. Germline CDR1 and CDR2: LNHDA and SQIVND (reference sequence). This CDR3 contains 14 residues. The CDR3 sequence: CASSIEWGSQPQHF. In nucleotides, the CDR3 is TGTGCCAGTAGTATAGAGTGGGGAAGCCAGCCCCAGCATTTT.

V is TRBV19 and J is TRBJ2-3; a possible D gene is TRBD2 (5 bases). The CDR3 is 16 residues long. The germline V and J ends were trimmed by 2 bases and 2 bases, with 14 bases remaining between them. From germline, CDR1 is LNHDA and CDR2 SQIVND (reference sequence). CDR3 loop: CASSISRTALTDTQYF. The CDR3 nucleotides are TGTGCCAGTAGTATATCTCGGACTGCCCTCACAGATACGCAGTATTTT.

The chain employs TRBV2 and TRBJ1-6, with unresolved D. CDR3 length: 15 amino acids. Trimming took 7 bases from V and 9 from J, leaving 19 bases between them. Germline V CDR1 and CDR2: SNHLY, FYNNEI. CDR3 nucleotide sequence: TGTGCCAGCACCAAAGAAGCAGGAATCGGTTCACCCCTCCACTTT. It is translated as CASTKEAGIGSPLHF.

The count of this clone is one. The V and J genes are TRBV7-4 and TRBJ1-4, with D possibly TRBD1 on 5 matching bases. Germline CDR1 is SGHVT and CDR2 is SQSDAQ. This CDR3 has 13 amino acids. V lost 1 base and J 12 bases, leaving 12 bases between the germline ends. The CDR3 bases are TGTGCCAGCAGCTTAGTGCCGGGACTTCAACTGTTTTTT. Its protein is CASSLVPGLQLFF.

The rearrangement joins TRBV14 to TRBJ1-3, with D possibly being TRBD1 (5 bases). This CDR3 has 14 residues. V was cut by 1 base and J by 2 bases, with 6 bases left in between. CDR1 is SGHDN, CDR2 FVKESK, per germline. DNA for the CDR3: TGTGCCAGCAGCCAAGGGGGCGCTGGAAACACCATATATTTT. It yields the protein CASSQGGAGNTIYF.

The V call is TRBV11-3, the J call TRBJ2-2, with 10 bases that match TRBD2. Germline V lookup: CDR1 SGHNT, CDR2 YENEEA. The CDR3 has 16 residues. With V trimmed by 0 bases and J by 7 bases, 5 bases remained unmatched. In nucleotides, the CDR3 is TGTGCCAGCAGCTTAGAGGCTAGCGGGAGAATCGGGGAGCTGTTTTTT. Its translation is CASSLEASGRIGELFF.

This clone came up once. The V and J genes are TRBV7-9 and TRBJ2-7; 10 bases fit TRBD1. This CDR3 has 15 amino acids. CDR1 SEHNR and CDR2 FQNEAQ come from the germline V gene (reference sequence). With V trimmed by 5 bases and J by 4 bases, 8 bases remained unmatched. DNA for the CDR3: TGTGCCAGCAGCAGGGGACAGGGGCTGCCTTACGAGCAGTACTTC. This codes for CASSRGQGLPYEQYF.

The chain employs TRBV19 and TRBJ1-1, with D perhaps matching TRBD1 (6 bases). V lost 3 bases and J 11 bases, leaving 13 bases between the germline ends. Germline V gene data show CDR1 as LNHDA and CDR2 as SQIVND (reference sequence). The CDR3 sequence is 12 residues long. CDR3 sequence reads: CASSMYGGQAFF. In DNA, the CDR3 is TGTGCCAGTAGTATGTACGGGGGGCAGGCTTTCTTT.

The sample holds one count of this clone. The chain carries TRBV5-1 and TRBJ2-5; 11 bases match TRBD2. CDR1 is SGHRS and CDR2 is YFSETQ in the germline V gene. Trimming cost V 0 bases and J 4 bases; bases outside gene matches: 5. The CDR3 is 16 amino acids. The CDR3, as DNA: TGCGCCAGCAGCTTGGTTTTAGCGGGAGGGTTAGAGACCCAGTACTTC. Translated: CASSLVLAGGLETQYF. Filled out from reference TRBV5-1 and TRBJ2-5, the complete variable domain reads KAGVTQTPRYLIKTRGQQVTLSCSPISGHRSVSWYQQTPGQGLQFLFEYFSETQRNKGNFPGRFSGRQFSNSRSEMNVSTLELGDSALYLCASSLVLAGGLETQYFGPGTRLLVL.

The gene calls are TRBV7-9 and TRBJ1-5; TRBD1 is a possible D gene (6 bases). The length of the CDR3 is 15 residues. The V gene's germline CDR1 is SEHNR and CDR2 FQNEAQ (reference sequence). V dropped 4 bases and J dropped 4 bases, with 14 bases sitting between them. The CDR3 DNA follows: TGTGCCAGCAGCTCAGGGGACGAAAGAAATCAGCCCCAGCATTTT. Its translation is CASSSGDERNQPQHF.

J is TRBJ2-7 and V is TRBV28; D is perhaps TRBD1 (6 bases). The length of the CDR3 is 12 residues. Germline-derived CDR1 and CDR2 are MDHEN and SYDVKM. Trimming left V 10 bases short and J 3 bases short, with 13 bases between. CDR3 DNA sequence: TGTGCCACCCTCTCGACAGGCTACGAGCAGTACTTC. Protein product: CATLSTGYEQYF.

This rearrangement joins TRBV27 to TRBJ1-2, with D hard to call. Looked up from germline, CDR1 is MNHEY and CDR2 is SMNVEV (reference sequence). Trimming stripped 2 bases from V and 3 bases from J, with 7 bases between. This CDR3 comprises 13 residues. In nucleotides, the CDR3 is TGTGCCAGCAGTTTACGCCCCCACTATGGCTACACCTTC. As protein: CASSLRPHYGYTF.

The J gene is TRBJ1-3, the V gene TRBV7-9; D gene unclear. The germline V gene encodes CDR1 SEHNR and CDR2 FQNEAQ (reference sequence). V lost 5 bases and J lost 0, with 14 bases in between. The CDR3 totals 16 residues. CDR3: CASSHEGLYSGNTIYF. In DNA, the CDR3 is TGTGCCAGCAGCCACGAGGGATTATACTCTGGAAACACCATATATTTT.